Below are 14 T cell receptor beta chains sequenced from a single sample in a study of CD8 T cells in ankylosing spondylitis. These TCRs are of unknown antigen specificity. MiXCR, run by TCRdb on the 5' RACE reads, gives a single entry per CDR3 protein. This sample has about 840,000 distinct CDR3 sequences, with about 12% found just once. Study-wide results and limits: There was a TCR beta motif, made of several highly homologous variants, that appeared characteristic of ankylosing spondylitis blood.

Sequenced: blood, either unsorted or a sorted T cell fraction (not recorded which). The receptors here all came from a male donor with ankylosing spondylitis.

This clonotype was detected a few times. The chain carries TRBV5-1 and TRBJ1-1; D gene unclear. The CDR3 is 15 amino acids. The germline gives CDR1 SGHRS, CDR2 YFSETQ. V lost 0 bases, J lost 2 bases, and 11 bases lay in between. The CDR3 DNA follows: TGCGCCAGCAGCTTGGCCGGCAGACGCAACACTGAAGCTTTCTTT. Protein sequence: CASSLAGRRNTEAFF.

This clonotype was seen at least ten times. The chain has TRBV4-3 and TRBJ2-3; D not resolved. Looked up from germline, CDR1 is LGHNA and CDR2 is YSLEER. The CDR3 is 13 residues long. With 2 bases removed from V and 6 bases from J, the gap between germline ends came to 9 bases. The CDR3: CASSQTLKDTQYF. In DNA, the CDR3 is TGCGCCAGCAGCCAAACCCTTAAGGATACGCAGTATTTT.

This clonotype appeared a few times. The CDR3 sequence is CASSSGWAGAEAFF. The DNA of the CDR3 is TGCGCCAGCAGCTCGGGCTGGGCGGGGGCTGAAGCTTTCTTT. The genes are TRBV5-1 and TRBJ1-1, with D maybe TRBD1 (5 bases). Between the trimmed V and J ends, which lost 3 bases and 6 bases, there was a span of 15 bases. This CDR3 contains 14 residues. The germline V gene has CDR1 SGHRS and CDR2 YFSETQ.

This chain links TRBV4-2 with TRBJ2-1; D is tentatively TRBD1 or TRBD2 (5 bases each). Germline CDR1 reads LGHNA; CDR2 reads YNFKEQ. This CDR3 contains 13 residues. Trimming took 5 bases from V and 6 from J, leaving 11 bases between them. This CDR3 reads CASSGDRGNEQFF. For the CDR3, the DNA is TGTGCCAGCAGCGGGGACCGGGGCAATGAGCAGTTCTTC.

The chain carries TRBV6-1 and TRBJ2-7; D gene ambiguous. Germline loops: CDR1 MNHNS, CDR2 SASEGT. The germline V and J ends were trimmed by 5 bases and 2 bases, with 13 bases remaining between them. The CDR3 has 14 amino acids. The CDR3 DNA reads TGTGCCAGCAGTCCCGGCCTTGGGACCTACGAGCAGTACTTC. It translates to CASSPGLGTYEQYF.

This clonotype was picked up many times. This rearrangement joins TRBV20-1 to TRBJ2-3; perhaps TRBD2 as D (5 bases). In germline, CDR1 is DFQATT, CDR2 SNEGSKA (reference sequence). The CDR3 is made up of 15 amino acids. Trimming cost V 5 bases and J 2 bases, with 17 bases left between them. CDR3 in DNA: TGCAGTGCTCCTACCCCCGAGCGGACCACAGATACGCAGTATTTT. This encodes CSAPTPERTTDTQYF.

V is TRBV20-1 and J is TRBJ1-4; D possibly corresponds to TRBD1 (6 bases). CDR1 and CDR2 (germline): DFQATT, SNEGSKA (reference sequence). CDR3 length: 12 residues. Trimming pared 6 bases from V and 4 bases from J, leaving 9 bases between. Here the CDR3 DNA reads TGCAGTGCACAGGGATATAATGAAAAACTGTTTTTT. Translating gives CSAQGYNEKLFF.

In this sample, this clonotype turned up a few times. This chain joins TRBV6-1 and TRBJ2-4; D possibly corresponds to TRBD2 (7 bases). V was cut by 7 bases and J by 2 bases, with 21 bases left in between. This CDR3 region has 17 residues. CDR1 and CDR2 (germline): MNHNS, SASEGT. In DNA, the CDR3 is TGTGCCAGCACCGGACCCTTAGGGGGGGATACCAAAAACATTCAGTACTTC. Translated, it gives CASTGPLGGDTKNIQYF.

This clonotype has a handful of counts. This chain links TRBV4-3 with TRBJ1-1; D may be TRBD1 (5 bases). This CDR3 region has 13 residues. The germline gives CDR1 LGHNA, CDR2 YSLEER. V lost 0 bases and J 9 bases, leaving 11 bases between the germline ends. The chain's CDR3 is CASSQEVRVQAFF. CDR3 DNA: TGCGCCAGCAGCCAAGAAGTCAGGGTTCAAGCTTTCTTT.

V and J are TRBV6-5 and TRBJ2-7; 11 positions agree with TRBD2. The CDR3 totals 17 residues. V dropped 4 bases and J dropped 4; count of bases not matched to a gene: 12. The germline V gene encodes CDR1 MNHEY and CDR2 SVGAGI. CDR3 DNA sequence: TGTGCCAGCAGTTCCGGGCTAGCGGGGGGTCGCCAGTACGAGCAGTACTTC. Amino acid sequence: CASSSGLAGGRQYEQYF.

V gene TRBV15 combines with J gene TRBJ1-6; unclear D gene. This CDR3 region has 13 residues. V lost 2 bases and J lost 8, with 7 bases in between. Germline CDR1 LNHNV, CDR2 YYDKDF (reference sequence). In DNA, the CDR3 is TGTGCCACCAGCAGAACCCTCGATTCACCCCTCCACTTT. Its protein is CATSRTLDSPLHF.

CDR3 DNA: TGTGCCAGCAGCCCTCCCGGAGACTTGACCACAGATACGCAGTATTTT. Translating gives CASSPPGDLTTDTQYF. This chain joins TRBV7-2 and TRBJ2-3; D uncertain. The CDR3 is made up of 16 amino acids. Germline V lookup: CDR1 SGHTA, CDR2 FQGNSA. Trimming pared 5 bases from V and 2 bases from J, leaving 17 bases between.

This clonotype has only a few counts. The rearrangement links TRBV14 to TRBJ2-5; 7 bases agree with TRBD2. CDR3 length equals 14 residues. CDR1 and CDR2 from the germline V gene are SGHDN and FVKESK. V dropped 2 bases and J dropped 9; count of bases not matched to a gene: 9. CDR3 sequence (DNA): TGTGCCAGCAGCCAACTCGGACTAGTGGGGGCCCAGTACTTC. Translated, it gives CASSQLGLVGAQYF.

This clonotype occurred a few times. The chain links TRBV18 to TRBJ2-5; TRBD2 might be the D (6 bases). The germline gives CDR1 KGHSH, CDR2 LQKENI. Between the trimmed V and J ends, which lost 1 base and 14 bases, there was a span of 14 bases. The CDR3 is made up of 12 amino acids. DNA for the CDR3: TGTGCCAGCTCACCACGGGGGACTCCCGCCTACTTC. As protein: CASSPRGTPAYF.